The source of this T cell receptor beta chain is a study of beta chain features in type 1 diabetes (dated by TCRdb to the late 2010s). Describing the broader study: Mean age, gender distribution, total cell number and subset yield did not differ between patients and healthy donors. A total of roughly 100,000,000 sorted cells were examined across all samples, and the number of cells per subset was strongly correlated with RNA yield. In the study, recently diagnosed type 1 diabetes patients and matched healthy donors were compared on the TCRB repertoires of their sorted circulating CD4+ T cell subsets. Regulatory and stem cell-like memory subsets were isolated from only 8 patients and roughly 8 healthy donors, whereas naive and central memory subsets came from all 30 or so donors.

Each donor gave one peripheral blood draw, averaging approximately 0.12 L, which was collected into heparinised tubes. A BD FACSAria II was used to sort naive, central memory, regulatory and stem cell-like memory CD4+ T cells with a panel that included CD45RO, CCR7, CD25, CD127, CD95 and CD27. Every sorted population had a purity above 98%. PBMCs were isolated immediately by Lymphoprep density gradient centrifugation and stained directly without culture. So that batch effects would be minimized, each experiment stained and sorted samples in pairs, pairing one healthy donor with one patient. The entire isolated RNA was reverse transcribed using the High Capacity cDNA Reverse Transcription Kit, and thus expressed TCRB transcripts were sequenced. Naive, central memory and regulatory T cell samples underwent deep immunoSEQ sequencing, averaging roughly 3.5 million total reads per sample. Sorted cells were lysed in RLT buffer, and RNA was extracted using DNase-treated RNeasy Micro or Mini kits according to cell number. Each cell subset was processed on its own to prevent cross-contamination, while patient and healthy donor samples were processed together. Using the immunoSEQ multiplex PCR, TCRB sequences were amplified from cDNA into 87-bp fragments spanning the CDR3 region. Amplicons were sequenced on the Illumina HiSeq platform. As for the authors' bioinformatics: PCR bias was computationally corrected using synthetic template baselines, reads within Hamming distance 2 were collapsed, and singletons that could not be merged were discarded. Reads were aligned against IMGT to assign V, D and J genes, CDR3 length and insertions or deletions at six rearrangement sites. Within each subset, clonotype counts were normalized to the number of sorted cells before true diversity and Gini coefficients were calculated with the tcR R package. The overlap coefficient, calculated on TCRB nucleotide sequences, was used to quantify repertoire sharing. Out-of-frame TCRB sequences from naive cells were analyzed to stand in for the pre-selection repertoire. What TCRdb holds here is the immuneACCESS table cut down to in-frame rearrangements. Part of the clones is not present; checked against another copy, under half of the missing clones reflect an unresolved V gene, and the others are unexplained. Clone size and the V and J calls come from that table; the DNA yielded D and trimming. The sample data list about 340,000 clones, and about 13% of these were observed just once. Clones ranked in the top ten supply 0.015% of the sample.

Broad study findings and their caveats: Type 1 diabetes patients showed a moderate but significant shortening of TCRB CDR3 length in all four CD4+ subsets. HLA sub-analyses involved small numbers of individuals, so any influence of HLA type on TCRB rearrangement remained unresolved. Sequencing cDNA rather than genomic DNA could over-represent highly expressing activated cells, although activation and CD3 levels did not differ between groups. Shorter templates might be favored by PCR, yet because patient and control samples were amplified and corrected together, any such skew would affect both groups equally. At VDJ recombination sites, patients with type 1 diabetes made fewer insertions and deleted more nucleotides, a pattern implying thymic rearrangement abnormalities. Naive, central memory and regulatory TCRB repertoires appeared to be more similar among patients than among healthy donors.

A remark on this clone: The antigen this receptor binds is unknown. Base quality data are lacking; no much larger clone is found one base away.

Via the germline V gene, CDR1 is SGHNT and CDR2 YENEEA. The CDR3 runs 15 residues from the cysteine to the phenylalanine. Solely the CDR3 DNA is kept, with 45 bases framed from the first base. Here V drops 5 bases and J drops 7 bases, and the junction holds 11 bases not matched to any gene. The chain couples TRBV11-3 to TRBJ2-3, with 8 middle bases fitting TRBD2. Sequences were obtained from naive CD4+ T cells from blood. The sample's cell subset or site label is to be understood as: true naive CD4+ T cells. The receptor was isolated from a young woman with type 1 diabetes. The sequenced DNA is TGTGCCAGCAGCCCGGGAGGGCCGAAAAGCCATACGCAGTATTTT. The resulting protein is CASSPGGPKSHTQYF.